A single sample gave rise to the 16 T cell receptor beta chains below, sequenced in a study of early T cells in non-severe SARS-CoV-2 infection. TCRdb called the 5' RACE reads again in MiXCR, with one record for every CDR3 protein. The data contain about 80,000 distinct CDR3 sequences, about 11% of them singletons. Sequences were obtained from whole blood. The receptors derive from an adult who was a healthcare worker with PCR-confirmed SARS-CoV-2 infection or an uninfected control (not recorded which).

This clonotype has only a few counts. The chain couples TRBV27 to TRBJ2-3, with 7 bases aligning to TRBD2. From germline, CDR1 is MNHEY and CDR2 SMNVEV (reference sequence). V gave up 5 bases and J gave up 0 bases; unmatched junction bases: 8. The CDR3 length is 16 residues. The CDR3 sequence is CASSPRDYRSTDTQYF. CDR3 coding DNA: TGTGCCAGCAGTCCACGGGACTACAGAAGCACAGATACGCAGTATTTT.

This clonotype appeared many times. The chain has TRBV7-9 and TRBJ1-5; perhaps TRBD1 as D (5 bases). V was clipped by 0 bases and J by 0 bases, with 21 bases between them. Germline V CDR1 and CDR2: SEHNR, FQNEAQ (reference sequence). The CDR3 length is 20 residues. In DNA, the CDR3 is TGTGCCAGCAGCTTAGCGGCCGGAGGTCCCTGGGGCTCTAGCAATCAGCCCCAGCATTTT. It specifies CASSLAAGGPWGSSNQPQHF.

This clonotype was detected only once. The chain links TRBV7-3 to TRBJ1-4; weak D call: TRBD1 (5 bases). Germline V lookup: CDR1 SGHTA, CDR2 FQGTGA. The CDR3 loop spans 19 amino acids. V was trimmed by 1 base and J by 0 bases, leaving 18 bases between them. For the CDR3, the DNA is TGTGCCAGCAGCTTAAAAATAACAGGAGATTCTGCAACTAATGAAAAACTGTTTTTT. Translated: CASSLKITGDSATNEKLFF.

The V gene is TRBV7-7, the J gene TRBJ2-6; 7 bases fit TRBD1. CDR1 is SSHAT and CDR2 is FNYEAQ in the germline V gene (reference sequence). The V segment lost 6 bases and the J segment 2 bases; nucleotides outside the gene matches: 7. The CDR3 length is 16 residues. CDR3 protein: CASSPGQAPGANVLTF. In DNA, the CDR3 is TGTGCCAGCAGTCCCGGACAGGCCCCTGGGGCCAACGTCCTGACTTTC.

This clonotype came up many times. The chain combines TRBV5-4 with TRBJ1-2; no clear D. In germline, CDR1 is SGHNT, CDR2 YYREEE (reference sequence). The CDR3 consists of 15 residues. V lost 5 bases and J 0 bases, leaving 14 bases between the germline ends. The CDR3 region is CASSHAGRPNYGYTF. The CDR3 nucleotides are TGTGCCAGCAGTCATGCCGGGAGACCTAACTATGGCTACACCTTC. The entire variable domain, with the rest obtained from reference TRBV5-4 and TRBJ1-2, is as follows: ETGVTQSPTHLIKTRGQQVTLRCSSQSGHNTVSWYQQALGQGPQFIFQYYREEENGRGNFPPRFSGLQFPNYSSELNVNALELDDSALYLCASSHAGRPNYGYTFGSGTRLTVV.

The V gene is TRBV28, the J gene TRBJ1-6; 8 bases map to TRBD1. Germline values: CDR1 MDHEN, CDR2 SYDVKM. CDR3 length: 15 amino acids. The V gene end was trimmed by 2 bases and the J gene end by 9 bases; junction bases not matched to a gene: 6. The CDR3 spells CASSLLQGDASPLHF. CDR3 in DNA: TGTGCCAGCAGTTTACTACAGGGGGATGCTTCACCCCTCCACTTT.

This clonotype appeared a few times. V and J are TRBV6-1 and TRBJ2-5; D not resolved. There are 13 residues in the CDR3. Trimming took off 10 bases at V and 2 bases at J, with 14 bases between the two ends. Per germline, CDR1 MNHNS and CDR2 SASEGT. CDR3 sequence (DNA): TGTGCCACCAAGCGTCCGGTACAAGAGACCCAGTACTTC. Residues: CATKRPVQETQYF.

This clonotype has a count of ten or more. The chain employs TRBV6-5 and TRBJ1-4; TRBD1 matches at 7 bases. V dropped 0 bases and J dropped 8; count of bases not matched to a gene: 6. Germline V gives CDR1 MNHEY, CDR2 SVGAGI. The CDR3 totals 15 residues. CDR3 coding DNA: TGTGCCAGCAGTTACTCGGCGACAGGGACAGAAAAACTGTTTTTT. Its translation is CASSYSATGTEKLFF.

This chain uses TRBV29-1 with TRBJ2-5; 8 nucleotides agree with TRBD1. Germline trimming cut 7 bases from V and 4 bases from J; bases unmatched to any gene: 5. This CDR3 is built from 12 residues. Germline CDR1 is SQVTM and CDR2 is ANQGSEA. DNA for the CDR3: TGCAGCGGGTCCACAGGGGGAGAGACCCAGTACTTC. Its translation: CSGSTGGETQYF. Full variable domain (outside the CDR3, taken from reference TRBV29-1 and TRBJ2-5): SAVISQKPSRDICQRGTSLTIQCQVDSQVTMMFWYRQQPGQSLTLIATANQGSEATYESGFVIDKFPISRPNLTFSTLTVSNMSPEDSSIYLCSGSTGGETQYFGPGTRLLVL.

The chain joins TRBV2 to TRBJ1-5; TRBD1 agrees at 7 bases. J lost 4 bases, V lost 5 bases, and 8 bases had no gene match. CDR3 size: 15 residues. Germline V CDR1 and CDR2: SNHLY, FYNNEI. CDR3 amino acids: CASSPEGTANQPQHF. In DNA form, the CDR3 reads TGTGCCAGCAGTCCCGAGGGGACAGCAAATCAGCCCCAGCATTTT.

The CDR3 nucleotides are TGTGCCAGCAGTAGGGGCAGAAATTCACCCCTCCACTTT. Its protein is CASSRGRNSPLHF. The rearrangement links TRBV6-5 to TRBJ1-6; D is possibly TRBD1 (5 bases). Germline V gene lookup returns CDR1 MNHEY and CDR2 SVGAGI. This CDR3 has 13 residues. V lost 5 bases, J lost 7 bases, and 9 bases lay in between.

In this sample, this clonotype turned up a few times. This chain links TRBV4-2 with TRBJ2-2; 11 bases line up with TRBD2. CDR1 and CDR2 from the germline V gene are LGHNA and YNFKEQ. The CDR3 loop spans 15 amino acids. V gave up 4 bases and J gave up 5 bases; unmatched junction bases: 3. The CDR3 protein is CASSPGTSGTGELFF. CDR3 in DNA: TGTGCCAGCAGCCCCGGGACTAGCGGTACCGGGGAGCTGTTTTTT.

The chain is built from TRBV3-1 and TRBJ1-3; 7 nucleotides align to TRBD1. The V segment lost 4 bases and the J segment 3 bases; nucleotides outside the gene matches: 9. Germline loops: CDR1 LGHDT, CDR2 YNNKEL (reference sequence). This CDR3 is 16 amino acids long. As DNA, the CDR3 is TGTGCCAGCAGCCCCCGGGACAGCAATATTGGAAACACCATATATTTT. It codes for CASSPRDSNIGNTIYF.

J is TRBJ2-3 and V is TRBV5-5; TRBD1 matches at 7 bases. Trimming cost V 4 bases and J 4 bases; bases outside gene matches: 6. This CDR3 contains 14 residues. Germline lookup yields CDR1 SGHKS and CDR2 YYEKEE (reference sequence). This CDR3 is CASSPGQFPDTQYF. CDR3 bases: TGTGCCAGCAGCCCGGGACAGTTTCCAGATACGCAGTATTTT. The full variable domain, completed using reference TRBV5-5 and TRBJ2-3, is DAGVTQSPTHLIKTRGQQVTLRCSPISGHKSVSWYQQVLGQGPQFIFQYYEKEERGRGNFPDRFSARQFPNYSSELNVNALLLGDSALYLCASSPGQFPDTQYFGPGTRLTVL.

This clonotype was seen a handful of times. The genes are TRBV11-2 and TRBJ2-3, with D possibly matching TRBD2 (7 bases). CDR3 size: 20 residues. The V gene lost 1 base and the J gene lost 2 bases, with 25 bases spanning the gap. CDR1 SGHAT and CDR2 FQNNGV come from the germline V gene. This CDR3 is CASSLGLWGGADKYTDTQYF. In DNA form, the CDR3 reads TGTGCCAGCAGCTTAGGTCTGTGGGGGGGCGCCGACAAATACACAGATACGCAGTATTTT.

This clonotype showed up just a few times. CDR3 amino acids: CASSQDPAGRETQYF. The CDR3 bases are TGTGCCAGCAGCCAAGATCCAGCGGGGCGAGAGACCCAGTACTTC. The chain is built from TRBV3-1 and TRBJ2-5, with 7 bases that match TRBD2. The CDR3 is 15 residues long. The ends lost 0 bases at V and 4 bases at J; junction bases unmatched: 5. Germline V lookup: CDR1 LGHDT, CDR2 YNNKEL (reference sequence).